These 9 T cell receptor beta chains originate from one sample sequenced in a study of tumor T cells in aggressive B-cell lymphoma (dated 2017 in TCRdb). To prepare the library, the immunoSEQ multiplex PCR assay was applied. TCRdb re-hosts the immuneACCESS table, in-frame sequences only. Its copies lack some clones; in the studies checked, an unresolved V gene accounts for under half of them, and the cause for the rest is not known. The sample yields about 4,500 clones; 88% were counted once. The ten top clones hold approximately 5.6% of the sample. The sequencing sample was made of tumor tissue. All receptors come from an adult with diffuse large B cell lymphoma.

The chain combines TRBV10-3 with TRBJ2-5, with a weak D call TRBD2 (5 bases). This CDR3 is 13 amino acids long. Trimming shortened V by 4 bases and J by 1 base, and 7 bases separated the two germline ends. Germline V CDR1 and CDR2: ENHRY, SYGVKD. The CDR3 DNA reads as TGTGCCATCAGTGGAGGGATCCAAGAGACCCAGTACTTC. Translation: CAISGGIQETQYF.

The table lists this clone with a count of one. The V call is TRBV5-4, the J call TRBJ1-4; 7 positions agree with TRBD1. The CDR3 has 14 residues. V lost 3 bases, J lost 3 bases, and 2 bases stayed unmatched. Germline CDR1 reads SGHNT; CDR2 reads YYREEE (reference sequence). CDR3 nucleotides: TGTGCCAGCAGCTACAGGGGTCCTAATGAAAAACTGTTTTTT. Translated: CASSYRGPNEKLFF.

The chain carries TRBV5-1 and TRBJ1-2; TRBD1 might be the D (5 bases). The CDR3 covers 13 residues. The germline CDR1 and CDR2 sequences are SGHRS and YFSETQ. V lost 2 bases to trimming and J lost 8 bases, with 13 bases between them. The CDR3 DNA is TGCGCCAGCAGCTTTCAAGCAGGGAACGGCTACACCTTC. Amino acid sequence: CASSFQAGNGYTF.

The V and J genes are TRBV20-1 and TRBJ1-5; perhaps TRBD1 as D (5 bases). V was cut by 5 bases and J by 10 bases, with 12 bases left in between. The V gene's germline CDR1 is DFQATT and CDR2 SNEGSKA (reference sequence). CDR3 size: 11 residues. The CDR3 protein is CSARAGEPQHF. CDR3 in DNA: TGCAGTGCTCGAGCGGGGGAACCCCAGCATTTT.

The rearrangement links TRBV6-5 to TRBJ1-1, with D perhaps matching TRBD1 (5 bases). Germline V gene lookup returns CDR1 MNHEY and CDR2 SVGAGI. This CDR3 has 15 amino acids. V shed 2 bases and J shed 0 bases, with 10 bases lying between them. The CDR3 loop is CASSYGGGMNTEAFF. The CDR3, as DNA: TGTGCCAGCAGTTACGGGGGAGGCATGAACACTGAAGCTTTCTTT.

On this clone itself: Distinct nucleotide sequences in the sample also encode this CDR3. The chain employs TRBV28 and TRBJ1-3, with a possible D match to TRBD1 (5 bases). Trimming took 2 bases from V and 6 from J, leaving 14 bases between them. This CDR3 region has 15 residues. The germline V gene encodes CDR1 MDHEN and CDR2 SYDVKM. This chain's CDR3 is CASSLPGSLTNTIYF. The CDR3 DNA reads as TGTGCCAGCAGTTTACCAGGGTCATTGACAAACACCATATATTTT.

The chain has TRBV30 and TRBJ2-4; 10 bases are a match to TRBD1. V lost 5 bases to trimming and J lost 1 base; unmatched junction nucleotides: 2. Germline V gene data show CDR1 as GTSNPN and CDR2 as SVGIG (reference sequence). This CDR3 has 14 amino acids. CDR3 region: CAWGQGGAKNIQYF. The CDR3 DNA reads TGTGCCTGGGGACAGGGGGGGGCCAAAAACATTCAGTACTTC.

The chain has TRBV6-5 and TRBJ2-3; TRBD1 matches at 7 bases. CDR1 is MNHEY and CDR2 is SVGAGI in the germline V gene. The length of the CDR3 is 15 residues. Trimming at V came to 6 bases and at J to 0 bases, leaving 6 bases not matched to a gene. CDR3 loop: CASRPPGGSTDTQYF. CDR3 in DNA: TGTGCCAGCAGACCACCAGGGGGAAGCACAGATACGCAGTATTTT.

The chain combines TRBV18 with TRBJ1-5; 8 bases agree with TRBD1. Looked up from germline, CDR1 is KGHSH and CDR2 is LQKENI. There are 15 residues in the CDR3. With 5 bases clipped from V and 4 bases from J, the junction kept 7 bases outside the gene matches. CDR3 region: CASSSTGQGNQPQHF. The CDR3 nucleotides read TGTGCCAGCTCATCCACAGGACAGGGAAATCAGCCCCAGCATTTT. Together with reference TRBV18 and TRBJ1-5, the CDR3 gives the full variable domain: NAGVMQNPRHLVRRRGQEARLRCSPMKGHSHVYWYRQLPEEGLKFMVYLQKENIIDESGMPKERFSAEFPKEGPSILRIQQVVRGDSAAYFCASSSTGQGNQPQHFGDGTRLSIL.